A selection of T cell receptor beta chains follows, all from one sample in a study of cytomegalovirus exposure and HLA in healthy donors. Produced via immunoSEQ multiplex PCR; TCRdb's table is partial and in-frame only. The sample includes about 130,000 clones, about two thirds of them seen just once. The specimen was PBMCs. Receptors were obtained from a woman between 35 and 50 years old in good health and CMV-seronegative. CDR3s include the opening cysteine and the closing phenylalanine or tryptophan. D genes are given only for firm matches. Size is stated for part of the rows, as once, few or many counts, or as a class when the clone is expanded.

d_gene	j_gene	v_gene	abundance	CDR3nt	CDR3aa
TRBD1	TRBJ1-1	TRBV19	.	TGTGCCAGTAGTAGGGACAGGAACACTGAAGCTTTCTTT	CASSRDRNTEAFF
.	TRBJ1-5	TRBV4-1	.	TGCGCCAGCAGCCAGCAGGGTTTGGGGGGTCAGCCCCAGCATTTT	CASSQQGLGGQPQHF
.	TRBJ2-2	TRBV6-6	.	TGTGCCAGCAGTTCCACATCAACGAACACCGGGGAGCTGTTTTTT	CASSSTSTNTGELFF
TRBD2	TRBJ2-3	TRBV4-2	.	TGTGCCAGCAGCCAAGATGGGCTAGCGGCTGTCACAGATACGCAGTATTTT	CASSQDGLAAVTDTQYF
.	TRBJ2-7	TRBV30	.	TGTGCCTGGAGTGTACACGGGGATTCCTACGAGCAGTACTTC	CAWSVHGDSYEQYF
TRBD1	TRBJ1-1	TRBV29-1	.	TGCAGCGCTGACAGGGGCCCCGAAGCTTTCTTT	CSADRGPEAFF
.	TRBJ1-1	TRBV14	.	TGTGCCAGCAGCCAAGGTCTACAGGGATTTATGAACACTGAAGCTTTCTTT	CASSQGLQGFMNTEAFF
TRBD1	TRBJ1-1	TRBV2	.	TGTGCCAGCAGGGGGACAGGGGGCGGGAACACTGAAGCTTTCTTT	CASRGTGGGNTEAFF
TRBD1	TRBJ2-7	TRBV10-3	few	TGTGCCATCAGTGAACGGACAGGGGCCCACGAGCAGTACTTC	CAISERTGAHEQYF
TRBD1	TRBJ1-2	TRBV5-1	once	TGCGCCAGCAGCATCGGGGGACAGGCCCCACCTAACTATGGCTACACCTTC	CASSIGGQAPPNYGYTF
.	TRBJ2-7	TRBV5-6	once	TGTGCCAGCAGCTTTTCGATGGGCCGCGAGCAGTACTTC	CASSFSMGREQYF
.	TRBJ2-7	TRBV2	.	TGTGCCAGCAGTGAAGCGTTCGGGGGCTACGAGCAGTACTTC	CASSEAFGGYEQYF
TRBD1	TRBJ1-2	TRBV19	.	TGTGCCAGTAGTATAGAGGGACAGCCCAACTATGGCTACACCTTC	CASSIEGQPNYGYTF
.	TRBJ2-5	TRBV21-1	.	TGTGCCAGCAGCCTAGCGGACCTGCAAGAGACCCAGTACTTC	CASSLADLQETQYF
TRBD1	TRBJ2-2	TRBV19	.	TGTGCCAGTAGGGACAGGGCCGGGGAGCTGTTTTTT	CASRDRAGELFF
TRBD1	TRBJ1-5	TRBV10-3	.	TGTGCCATCAGGGGGGGACAGGGGCTCCCGGGTGAGCCCCAGCATTTT	CAIRGGQGLPGEPQHF
TRBD1	TRBJ1-5	TRBV30	.	TGTGCCTGGAGCCCCGACAGGGAGGAGCCCCAGCATTTT	CAWSPDREEPQHF
TRBD1	TRBJ1-1	TRBV7-8	.	TGTGCCAGCAGCACCCTACAGGGGCCATTCGAAGCTTTCTTT	CASSTLQGPFEAFF
TRBD1	TRBJ1-1	TRBV5-1	.	TGCGCCAGCAGCTTGGTGGGACAGGGGTACACTGAAGCTTTCTTT	CASSLVGQGYTEAFF
.	TRBJ1-1	TRBV19	few	TGTGCCAGTAGTATAGTCCCGGGGAAAAGGGACACTGAAGCTTTCTTT	CASSIVPGKRDTEAFF
.	TRBJ2-3	TRBV19	.	TGTGCCAGTAGTATAGCCCCGACTAGACGCACAGATACGCAGTATTTT	CASSIAPTRRTDTQYF
TRBD2	TRBJ2-3	TRBV9	.	TGTGCCAGCAGCGAGGGGACAGGGGCTAGCGGGGGGGCCGGCACAGATACGCAGTATTTT	CASSEGTGASGGAGTDTQYF
TRBD1	TRBJ2-6	TRBV25-1	.	TGTGCCAGCAGCGCAGACAGGGGGAGGTCTGGGGCCAACGTCCTGACTTTC	CASSADRGRSGANVLTF
.	TRBJ2-7	TRBV4-2	few	TGTGCCAGCAGCCAAGAAGCGGACCTTAGGTACGAGCAGTACTTC	CASSQEADLRYEQYF
TRBD1	TRBJ1-2	TRBV11-2	few	TGTGCCAGCAGCTTAGCCGCGACAGGGGGACGCGGCTACACCTTC	CASSLAATGGRGYTF
.	TRBJ1-5	TRBV2	.	TGTGCCAGCAGTGAAGTGGGGGCTCAGCCCCAGCATTTT	CASSEVGAQPQHF
TRBD2	TRBJ2-3	TRBV9	.	TGTGCCAGCAGCCAGACTAGCGGGGGAGGCACAGATACGCAGTATTTT	CASSQTSGGGTDTQYF
.	TRBJ2-2	TRBV6-5	.	TGTGCCAGCAGCCTTACGGTCATGGGGCCCGGGGAGCTGTTTTTT	CASSLTVMGPGELFF
.	TRBJ1-1	TRBV6-1	.	TGTGCCAGCAATCTTGGCGGGGGCACTGAAGCTTTCTTT	CASNLGGGTEAFF
.	TRBJ1-5	TRBV15	.	TGTGCCACCAGCAGAGATCAACTACAGCCCCAGCATTTT	CATSRDQLQPQHF
.	TRBJ1-5	TRBV7-9	.	TGTGCCAGCAGCTTAGGGACAGCTAGCAATCAGCCCCAGCATTTT	CASSLGTASNQPQHF
.	TRBJ1-2	TRBV4-3	.	TGCGCCAGCAGCCAGGCTAGGAGAATCTATGGCTACACCTTC	CASSQARRIYGYTF
TRBD2	TRBJ2-2	TRBV11-1	.	TGTGCCACCGCTGGGGGGGGCACCGGGGAGCTGTTTTTT	CATAGGGTGELFF
.	TRBJ1-1	TRBV27	.	TGTGCCAGCAGTTTATCAGGGCGGGGCTTCATGAACACTGAAGCTTTCTTT	CASSLSGRGFMNTEAFF
.	TRBJ2-2	TRBV6-4	few	TGTGCCAGCAGTCCCGAAGGAGTCGGGGAGCTGTTTTTT	CASSPEGVGELFF
TRBD2	TRBJ2-3	TRBV18	medium-sized	TGTGCCAGCTCCTCGGGACTAGCGACAGATACGCAGTATTTT	CASSSGLATDTQYF
.	TRBJ1-5	TRBV7-9	once	TGTGCCAGCAGCTTATCCGTTAGCAATCAGCCCCAGCATTTT	CASSLSVSNQPQHF
TRBD1	TRBJ2-5	TRBV30	.	TGTGAGACCCAGGGACCACCCCCCGACAGGGACCAAGAGACCCAGTACTTC	CETQGPPPDRDQETQYF
TRBD1	TRBJ1-1	TRBV5-1	.	TGCGCCAGCAGCACGGGACAGGGAAGAGGAAACACTGAAGCTTTCTTT	CASSTGQGRGNTEAFF
.	TRBJ1-1	TRBV5-1	few	TGCGCCAGCAGCTTAGGGGGGGGGCGAACAAACACTGAAGCTTTCTTT	CASSLGGGRTNTEAFF
.	TRBJ1-5	TRBV11-2	.	TGTGCCAGCAGGGGTAGAGGGCAGCCCCAGCATTTT	CASRGRGQPQHF
.	TRBJ2-5	TRBV27	.	TGTGCCAGCAGTTTACTCCGAGGGGAGACCCAGTACTTC	CASSLLRGETQYF
.	TRBJ2-2	TRBV18	.	TGTGCCAGCTCACCATTTGCACAGCCAGAGCTGTTTTTT	CASSPFAQPELFF
.	TRBJ1-2	TRBV12-5	.	TGTGCTAGTGGTTATGTACCACCACAAACCTGGAACTATGGCTACACCTTC	CASGYVPPQTWNYGYTF
TRBD1	TRBJ2-7	TRBV6-1	.	TGTGCCAGCAGCGGGGACAGGGGTTACTACGAGCAGTACTTC	CASSGDRGYYEQYF
TRBD2	TRBJ2-4	TRBV4-2	.	TGTGCCAGCAGCCCCGGGGGGGGAAGGAACATTCAGTACTTC	CASSPGGGRNIQYF
.	TRBJ1-3	TRBV6-1	.	TGTGCCAGCAGTGAAGAGGGGTACTCTGGAAACACCATATATTTT	CASSEEGYSGNTIYF
.	TRBJ1-5	TRBV12-1	.	TGTGCCAGCAGCTTTGGAGCCGACAGACAGAATCAGCCCCAGCATTTT	CASSFGADRQNQPQHF
.	TRBJ1-3	TRBV2	few	TGTGCCAGCAGTGAAGTAAGGGGGGGCTCTGGAAACACCATATATTTT	CASSEVRGGSGNTIYF
TRBD1	TRBJ2-7	TRBV5-1	.	TGCGCCAGCAGCTATGGACAGGCTTCCTACGAGCAGTACTTC	CASSYGQASYEQYF
.	TRBJ2-1	TRBV6-5	once	TGTGCCAGCACCGGGACACCAACCTACAATGAGCAGTTCTTC	CASTGTPTYNEQFF
TRBD1	TRBJ1-2	TRBV28	.	TGTGCCAGCAGTTTAGACAGGGTGCGAGGCTACACCTTC	CASSLDRVRGYTF
TRBD2	TRBJ2-1	TRBV7-9	.	TGTGCCAGCAGCGCCCGGACTAGCGGGGGTTTCAATGAGCAGTTCTTC	CASSARTSGGFNEQFF
.	TRBJ1-6	TRBV30	.	TGTGCCTGGAGTTCCTTGGTGGGGAGTGGTTCACCCCTCCACTTT	CAWSSLVGSGSPLHF
.	TRBJ2-6	TRBV9	.	TGTGCCAGCAGCGTAGCAGGGCACGGGTTAGCTGGGGCCAACGTCCTGACTTTC	CASSVAGHGLAGANVLTF
TRBD1	TRBJ1-6	TRBV5-4	medium-sized	TGTGCCAGCAGCCCTGACAGGGCTTCACCCCTCCACTTT	CASSPDRASPLHF
TRBD2	TRBJ2-5	TRBV2	.	TGTGCCAGCAGTGATGGAGCGGGGGTCTGGGGGACCCAGTACTTC	CASSDGAGVWGTQYF
.	TRBJ2-3	TRBV5-1	few	TGCGCCAGCAGCTTTTCCCAACCTACCACAGATACGCAGTATTTT	CASSFSQPTTDTQYF
TRBD1	TRBJ2-1	TRBV5-1	.	TGCGCCAGCAGCTTGTTGGGACAGGGCTCCTACAATGAGCAGTTCTTC	CASSLLGQGSYNEQFF